Listed below are T cell receptor beta chains from one sample, sequenced in a study of cytomegalovirus exposure and HLA in healthy donors. Profiled with immunoSEQ multiplex PCR; TCRdb holds only in-frame clones, not every one. The sample records around 78,000 clones, roughly 60% being singletons. Sequences were obtained from PBMCs. Receptor source: a man aged 25 to 40 in good health and CMV-seropositive. Each CDR3 is given with its conserved first and last residue. D genes are given only for firm matches. Clone size is not always given. Where it is, it says once, few, many or a class for expanded clones.

NA	TRBV27	TRBD2	TRBJ2-7	TGTGCCAGCACGGTGGGACTTAGCGGGGGATACGAGCAGTACTTC	CASTVGLSGGYEQYF
NA	TRBV13	TRBD2	TRBJ2-3	TGTGCCAGCAGCCTGGGACTAGCGGGGGACACAGATACGCAGTATTTT	CASSLGLAGDTDTQYF
NA	TRBV4-1	TRBD1	TRBJ2-3	TGCGCCAGCAGCCGCAGCTCGGGACAGGGCACAGATACGCAGTATTTT	CASSRSSGQGTDTQYF
NA	TRBV19	TRBD2	TRBJ2-3	TGTGCCAGTAGTAAGGGACTAGCGGGCACAGATACGCAGTATTTT	CASSKGLAGTDTQYF
NA	TRBV27	NA	TRBJ2-2	TGTGCCAGCAGTTTATTCGGCAGGGGGGCCGGGGAGCTGTTTTTT	CASSLFGRGAGELFF
NA	TRBV11-2	NA	TRBJ1-1	TGTGCCAGCAGCCGGGGGGTGACTGAAGCTTTCTTT	CASSRGVTEAFF
NA	TRBV15	NA	TRBJ1-4	TGTGCCACCAGCAGAGATGCGGGAATAGGACGAGGAAAACTGTTTTTT	CATSRDAGIGRGKLFF
NA	TRBV4-2	NA	TRBJ2-5	TGTGCCAGCAGCCAAGAGAGGATACAAGAGACCCAGTACTTC	CASSQERIQETQYF
few	TRBV29-1	TRBD1	TRBJ2-7	TGCAGCGTTGTGTGGGACAGGCTAGCCGAGCAGTACTTC	CSVVWDRLAEQYF
NA	TRBV11-2	NA	TRBJ2-3	TGTGCCAGCAGCTTCGGGGAGACCGGAGATACGCAGTATTTT	CASSFGETGDTQYF